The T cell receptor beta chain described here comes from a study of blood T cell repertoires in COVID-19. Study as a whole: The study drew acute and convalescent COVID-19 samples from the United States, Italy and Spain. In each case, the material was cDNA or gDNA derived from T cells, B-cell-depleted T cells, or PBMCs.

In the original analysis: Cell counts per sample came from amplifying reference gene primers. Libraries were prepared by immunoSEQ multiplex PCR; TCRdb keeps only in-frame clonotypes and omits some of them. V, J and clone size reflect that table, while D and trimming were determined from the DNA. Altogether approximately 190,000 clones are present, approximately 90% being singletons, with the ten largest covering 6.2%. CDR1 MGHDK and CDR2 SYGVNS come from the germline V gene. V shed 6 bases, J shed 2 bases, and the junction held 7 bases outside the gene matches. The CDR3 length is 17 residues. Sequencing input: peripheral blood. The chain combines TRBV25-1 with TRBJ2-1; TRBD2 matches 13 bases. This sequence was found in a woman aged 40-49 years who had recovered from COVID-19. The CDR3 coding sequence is TGTGCCAGCAGCACGAGGACTAGCGGGAGACCCTACAATGAGCAGTTCTTC. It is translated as CASSTRTSGRPYNEQFF. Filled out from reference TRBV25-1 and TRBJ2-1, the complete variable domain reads EADIYQTPRYLVIGTGKKITLECSQTMGHDKMYWYQQDPGMELHLIHYSYGVNSTEKGDLSSESTVSRIRTEHFPLTLESARPSHTSQYLCASSTRTSGRPYNEQFFGPGTRLTVL.